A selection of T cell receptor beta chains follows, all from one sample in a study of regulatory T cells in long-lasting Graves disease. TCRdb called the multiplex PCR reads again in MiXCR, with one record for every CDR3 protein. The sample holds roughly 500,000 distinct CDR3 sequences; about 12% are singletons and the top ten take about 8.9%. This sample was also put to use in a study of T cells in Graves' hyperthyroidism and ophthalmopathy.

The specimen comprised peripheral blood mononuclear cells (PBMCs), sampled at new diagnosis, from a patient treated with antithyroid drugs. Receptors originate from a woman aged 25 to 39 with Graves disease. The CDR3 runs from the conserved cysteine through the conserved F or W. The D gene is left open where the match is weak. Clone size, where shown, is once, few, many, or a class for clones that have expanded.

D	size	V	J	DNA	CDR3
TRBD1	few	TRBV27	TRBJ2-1	TGTGCCAGCAGTGGGACAGGGGTTGAGCATGAGCAGTTCTTC	CASSGTGVEHEQFF
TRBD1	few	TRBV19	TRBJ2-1	TGTGCCAGTAGTCGCGGACAGGGTATGTCCTACAATGAGCAGTTCTTC	CASSRGQGMSYNEQFF
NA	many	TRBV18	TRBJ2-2	TGTGCCAGCTCACCGGGCGGGTCCAACACCGGGGAGCTGTTTTTT	CASSPGGSNTGELFF
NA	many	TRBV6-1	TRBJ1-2	TGTGCCAGCAGGGCAAGTTATGGCTACACCTTC	CASRASYGYTF
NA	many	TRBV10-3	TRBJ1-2	TGTGCCATCAGGCCGACAGACAAGTATGGCTACACCTTC	CAIRPTDKYGYTF
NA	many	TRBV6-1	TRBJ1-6	TGTGCCAGCAGTAGAGCCTTTGTTGGAGATTCACCCCTCCACTTT	CASSRAFVGDSPLHF
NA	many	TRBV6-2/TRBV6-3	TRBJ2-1	TGTGCCAGCAGTGAGGACGTTAGGGGTCCTTATTCCTACAATGAGCAGTTCTTC	CASSEDVRGPYSYNEQFF
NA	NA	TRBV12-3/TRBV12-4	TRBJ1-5	TGTGCCAGCAGTTCCGGGACGGCCCATCAGCCCCAGCATTTT	CASSSGTAHQPQHF
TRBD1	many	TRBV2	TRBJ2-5	TGTGCCAGTAAGAAGGGACAGAGCTTCCAAGAGACCCAGTACTTC	CASKKGQSFQETQYF
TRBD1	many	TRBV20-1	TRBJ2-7	TGCAGTGCTAGGTGGGGACAGGTTGGTACCTACGAGCAGTACTTC	CSARWGQVGTYEQYF
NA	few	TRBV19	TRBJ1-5	TGTGCCAGTAAAGTCGGTAAGAGCGATCAGCCCCAGCATTTT	CASKVGKSDQPQHF
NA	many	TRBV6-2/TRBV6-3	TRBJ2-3	TGTGCCAGCAGTTACGTCATCAACAGGGCGGTAGATACGCAGTATTTT	CASSYVINRAVDTQYF
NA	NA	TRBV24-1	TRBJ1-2	TGTGCCACCAGTGATTTGCACGACGCCTCTAACTATGGCTACACCTTC	CATSDLHDASNYGYTF
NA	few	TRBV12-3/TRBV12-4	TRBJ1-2	TGTGCCAGCAGTTTCTTTCTCGGATTGGGGGTGAGGGAGAACTATGGCTACACCTTC	CASSFFLGLGVRENYGYTF
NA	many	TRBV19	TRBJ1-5	TGTGCCAGTAGTATAGGGGCCGGTAGCAATCAGCCCCAGCATTTT	CASSIGAGSNQPQHF
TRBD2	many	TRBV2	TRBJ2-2	TGTGCCAGCAGGGGACTAGCGGGGAAGAACACCGGGGAGCTGTTTTTT	CASRGLAGKNTGELFF
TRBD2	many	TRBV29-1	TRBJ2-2	TGCAGCGTTGCGGGACTAGCGGGAGAGGGCGGGGAGCTGTTTTTT	CSVAGLAGEGGELFF
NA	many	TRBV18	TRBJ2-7	TGTGCCAGCGCGACTGACCTTTACGAGCAGTACTTC	CASATDLYEQYF